A selection of T cell receptor beta chains follows, all from one sample in a study of radiotherapy plus CTLA-4 blockade in lung cancer. Assay: immunoSEQ multiplex PCR; the TCRdb copy retains only in-frame clones and omits some. The repertoire holds 70,000 to 90,000 clones, approximately 80% seen once, with approximately 0.77% in the top ten. The sequencing used peripheral blood, collected from a patient treated with radiotherapy plus ipilimumab. These receptor sequences come from a human donor with non-small cell lung cancer who had stable disease on radiotherapy plus ipilimumab. Both conserved end residues are part of each CDR3. D genes are given only for firm matches. Size values are once, few and many counts, or a class for expanded clones, and some rows have none.

cdr3_aa | cdr3_nt | d_call | j_call | clone_size | v_call
CASSTVTGPPNTGELFF | TGTGCCAGCAGCACCGTGACAGGGCCACCGAACACCGGGGAGCTGTTTTTT | TRBD1 | TRBJ2-2 | . | TRBV11-3
CASLPGQGARETQYF | TGCGCCAGCCTCCCGGGACAGGGGGCGCGGGAGACCCAGTACTTC | TRBD1 | TRBJ2-5 | . | TRBV5-1
CATSRIFPFGGFYNEQFF | TGTGCCACCAGCAGAATTTTCCCGTTTGGGGGGTTCTACAATGAGCAGTTCTTC | . | TRBJ2-1 | few | TRBV15
CASSLAGVYEQYF | TGTGCCAGCAGTCTAGCGGGAGTCTACGAGCAGTACTTC | TRBD2 | TRBJ2-7 | . | TRBV6-5
CASKPIGTGRLLYSNQPQHF | TGTGCCAGTAAACCGATAGGGACAGGTCGACTCCTTTATAGCAATCAGCCCCAGCATTTT | TRBD1 | TRBJ1-5 | . | TRBV19
CASSEGQANTGELFF | TGCGCCAGCAGCGAGGGACAGGCGAACACCGGGGAGCTGTTTTTT | TRBD1 | TRBJ2-2 | . | TRBV5-1
CASRPHLGGAQETQYF | TGCGCCAGCAGACCCCACCTCGGGGGGGCCCAAGAGACCCAGTACTTC | TRBD2 | TRBJ2-5 | . | TRBV5-1
CASSRDRGNNEQFF | TGCGCCAGCAGCCGAGACAGAGGGAACAATGAGCAGTTCTTC | . | TRBJ2-1 | once | TRBV5-1
CASSPTLSSGASPLHF | TGCGCCAGCAGCCCAACCTTGAGCTCAGGTGCTTCACCCCTCCACTTT | . | TRBJ1-6 | . | TRBV4-1
CASSSQRESTDTQYF | TGTGCCAGCAGCTCCCAGCGGGAGAGCACAGATACGCAGTATTTT | TRBD2 | TRBJ2-3 | . | TRBV9
CASSYSNQGKCNSPLHF | TGTGCCAGCAGTTATTCCAACCAGGGTAAATGTAATTCACCCCTCCACTTT | . | TRBJ1-6 | . | TRBV6-9
CASSLGHPTTPLHF | TGTGCCAGCAGCCTCGGGCACCCGACGACACCCCTCCACTTT | . | TRBJ1-6 | . | TRBV7-2